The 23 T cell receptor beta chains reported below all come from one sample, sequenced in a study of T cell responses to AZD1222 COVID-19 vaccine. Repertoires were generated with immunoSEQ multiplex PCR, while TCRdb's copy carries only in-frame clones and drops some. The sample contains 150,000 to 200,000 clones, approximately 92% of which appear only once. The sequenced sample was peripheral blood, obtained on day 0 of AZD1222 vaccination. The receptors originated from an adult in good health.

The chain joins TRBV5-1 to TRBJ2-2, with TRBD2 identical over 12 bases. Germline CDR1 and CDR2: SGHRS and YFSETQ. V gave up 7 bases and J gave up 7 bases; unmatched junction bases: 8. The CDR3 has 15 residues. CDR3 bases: TGCGCCAGCCAAGGGACTAGCGGGTTTATCGGGGAGCTGTTTTTT. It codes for CASQGTSGFIGELFF.

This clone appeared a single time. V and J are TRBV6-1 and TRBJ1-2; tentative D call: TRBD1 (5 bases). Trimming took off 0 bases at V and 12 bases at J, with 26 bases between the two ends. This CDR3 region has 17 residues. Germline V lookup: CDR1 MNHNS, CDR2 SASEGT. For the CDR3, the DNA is TGTGCCAGCAGTGAAGCGCTTCAGGGACCGCCTTCCAACGGAGACACCTTC. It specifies CASSEALQGPPSNGDTF.

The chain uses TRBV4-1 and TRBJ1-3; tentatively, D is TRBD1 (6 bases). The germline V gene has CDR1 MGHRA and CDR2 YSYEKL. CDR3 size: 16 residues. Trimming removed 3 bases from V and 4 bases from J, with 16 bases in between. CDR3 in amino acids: CASSQANRAGGNTIYF. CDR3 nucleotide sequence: TGCGCCAGCAGCCAGGCTAACAGGGCCGGAGGAAACACCATATATTTT.

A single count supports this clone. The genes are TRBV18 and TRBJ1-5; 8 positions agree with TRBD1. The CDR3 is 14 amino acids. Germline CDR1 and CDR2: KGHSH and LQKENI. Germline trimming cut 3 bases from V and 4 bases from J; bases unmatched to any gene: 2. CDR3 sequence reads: CASSPQGANQPQHF. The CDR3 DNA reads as TGTGCCAGCTCACCCCAGGGGGCAAATCAGCCCCAGCATTTT.

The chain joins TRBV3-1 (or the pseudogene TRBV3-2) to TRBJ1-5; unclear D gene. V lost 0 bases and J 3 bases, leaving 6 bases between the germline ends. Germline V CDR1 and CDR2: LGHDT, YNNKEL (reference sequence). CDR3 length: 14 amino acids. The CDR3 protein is CASSQEGLNQPQHF. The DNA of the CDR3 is TGTGCCAGCAGCCAAGAGGGTCTCAATCAGCCCCAGCATTTT.

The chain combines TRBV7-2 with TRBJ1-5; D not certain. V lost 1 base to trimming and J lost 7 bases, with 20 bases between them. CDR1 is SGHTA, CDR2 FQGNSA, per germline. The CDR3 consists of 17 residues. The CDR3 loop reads CASSLGGRALAWQPQHF. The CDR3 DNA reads TGTGCCAGCAGCTTAGGCGGGAGGGCCTTGGCCTGGCAGCCCCAGCATTTT.

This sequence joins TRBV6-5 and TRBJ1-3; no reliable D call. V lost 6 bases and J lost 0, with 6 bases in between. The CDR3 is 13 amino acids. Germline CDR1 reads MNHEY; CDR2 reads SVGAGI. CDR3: CASRTGSGNTIYF. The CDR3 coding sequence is TGTGCCAGCAGGACTGGCTCTGGAAACACCATATATTTT.

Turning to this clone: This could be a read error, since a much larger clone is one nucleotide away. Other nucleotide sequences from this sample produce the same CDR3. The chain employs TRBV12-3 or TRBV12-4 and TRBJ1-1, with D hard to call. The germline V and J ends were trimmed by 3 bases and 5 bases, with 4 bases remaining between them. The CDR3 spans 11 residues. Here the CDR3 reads CASSLGTEAFF. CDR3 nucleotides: TGTGCCAGCAGTTTGGGAACTGAAGCTTTCTTT.

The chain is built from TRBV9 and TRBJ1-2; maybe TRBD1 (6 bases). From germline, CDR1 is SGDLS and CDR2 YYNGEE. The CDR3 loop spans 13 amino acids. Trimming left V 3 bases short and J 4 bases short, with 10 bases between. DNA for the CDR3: TGTGCCAGCAGCGGAGAACAGGGCTATGGCTACACCTTC. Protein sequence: CASSGEQGYGYTF.

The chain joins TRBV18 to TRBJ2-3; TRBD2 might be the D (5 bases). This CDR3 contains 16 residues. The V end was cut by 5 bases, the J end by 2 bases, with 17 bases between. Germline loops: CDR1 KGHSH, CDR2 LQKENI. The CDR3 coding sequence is TGTGCCAGCTCAACTACGACGCGGGTATACACAGATACGCAGTATTTT. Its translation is CASSTTTRVYTDTQYF. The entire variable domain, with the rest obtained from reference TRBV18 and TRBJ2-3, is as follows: NAGVMQNPRHLVRRRGQEARLRCSPMKGHSHVYWYRQLPEEGLKFMVYLQKENIIDESGMPKERFSAEFPKEGPSILRIQQVVRGDSAAYFCASSTTTRVYTDTQYFGPGTRLTVL.

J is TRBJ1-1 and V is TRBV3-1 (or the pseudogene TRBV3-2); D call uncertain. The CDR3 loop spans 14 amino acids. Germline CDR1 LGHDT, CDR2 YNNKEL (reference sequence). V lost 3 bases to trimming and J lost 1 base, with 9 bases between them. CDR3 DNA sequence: TGTGCCAGCAGCCACGGACTTAGGAACACTGAAGCTTTCTTT. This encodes CASSHGLRNTEAFF.

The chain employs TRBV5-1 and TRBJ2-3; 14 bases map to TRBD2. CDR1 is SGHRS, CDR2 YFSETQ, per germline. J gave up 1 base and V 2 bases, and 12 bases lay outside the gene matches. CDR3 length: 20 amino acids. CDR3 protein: CASSLAGTSGRIRGTDTQYF. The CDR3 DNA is TGCGCCAGCAGCTTAGCCGGGACTAGCGGGAGAATACGAGGCACAGATACGCAGTATTTT.

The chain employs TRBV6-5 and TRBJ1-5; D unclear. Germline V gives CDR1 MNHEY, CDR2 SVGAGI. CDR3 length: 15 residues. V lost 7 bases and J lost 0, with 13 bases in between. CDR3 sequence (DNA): TGTGCCAGCAAAGAAGGCCCTTTTAGCAATCAGCCCCAGCATTTT. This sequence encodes CASKEGPFSNQPQHF.

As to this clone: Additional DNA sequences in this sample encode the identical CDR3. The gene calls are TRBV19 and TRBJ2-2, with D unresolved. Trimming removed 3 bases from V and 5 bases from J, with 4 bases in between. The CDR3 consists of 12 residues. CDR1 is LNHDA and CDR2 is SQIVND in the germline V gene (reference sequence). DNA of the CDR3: TGTGCCAGTAGTATTGGGACCGGGGAGCTGTTTTTT. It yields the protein CASSIGTGELFF.

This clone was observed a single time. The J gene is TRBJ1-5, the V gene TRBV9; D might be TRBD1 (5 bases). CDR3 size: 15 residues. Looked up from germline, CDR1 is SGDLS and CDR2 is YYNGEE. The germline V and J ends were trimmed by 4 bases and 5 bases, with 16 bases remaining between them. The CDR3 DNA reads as TGTGCCAGCAGCCCTACCCCCCTGGGGGATCAGCCCCAGCATTTT. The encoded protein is CASSPTPLGDQPQHF. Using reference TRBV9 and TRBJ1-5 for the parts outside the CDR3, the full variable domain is DSGVTQTPKHLITATGQRVTLRCSPRSGDLSVYWYQQSLDQGLQFLIQYYNGEERAKGNILERFSAQQFPDLHSELNLSSLELGDSALYFCASSPTPLGDQPQHFGDGTRLSIL.

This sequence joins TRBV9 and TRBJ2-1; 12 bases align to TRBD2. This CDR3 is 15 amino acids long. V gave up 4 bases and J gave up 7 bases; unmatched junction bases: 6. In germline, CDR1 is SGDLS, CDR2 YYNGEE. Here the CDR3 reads CASSPTSGSGNEQFF. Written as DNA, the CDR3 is TGTGCCAGCAGCCCGACTAGCGGGAGTGGAAATGAGCAGTTCTTC.

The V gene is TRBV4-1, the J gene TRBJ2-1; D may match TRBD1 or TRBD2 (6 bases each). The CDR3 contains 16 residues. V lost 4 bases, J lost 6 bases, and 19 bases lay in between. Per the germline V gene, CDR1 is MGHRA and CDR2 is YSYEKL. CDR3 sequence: CASSLSESGGLNEQFF. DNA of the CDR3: TGCGCCAGCAGCCTAAGCGAGAGTGGGGGGCTCAATGAGCAGTTCTTC.

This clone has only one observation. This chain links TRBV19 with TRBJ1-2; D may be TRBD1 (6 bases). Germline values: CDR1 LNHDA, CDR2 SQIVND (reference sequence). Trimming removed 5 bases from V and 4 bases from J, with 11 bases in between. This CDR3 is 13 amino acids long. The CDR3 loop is CASSPDRLYGYTF. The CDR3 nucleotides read TGTGCCAGTAGTCCCGACAGGCTCTATGGCTACACCTTC.

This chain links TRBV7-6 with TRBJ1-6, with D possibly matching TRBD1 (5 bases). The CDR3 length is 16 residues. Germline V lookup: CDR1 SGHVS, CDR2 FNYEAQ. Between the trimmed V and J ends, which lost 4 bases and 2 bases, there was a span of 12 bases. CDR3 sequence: CASSSGTPAYNSPLHF. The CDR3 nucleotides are TGTGCCAGCAGCTCCGGGACTCCAGCCTATAATTCACCCCTCCACTTT.

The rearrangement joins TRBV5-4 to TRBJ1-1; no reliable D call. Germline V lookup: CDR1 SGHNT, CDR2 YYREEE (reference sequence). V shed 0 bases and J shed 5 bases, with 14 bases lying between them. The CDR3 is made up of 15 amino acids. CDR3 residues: CASSLDSGFWTEAFF. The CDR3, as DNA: TGTGCCAGCAGCTTGGACAGCGGGTTTTGGACTGAAGCTTTCTTT.

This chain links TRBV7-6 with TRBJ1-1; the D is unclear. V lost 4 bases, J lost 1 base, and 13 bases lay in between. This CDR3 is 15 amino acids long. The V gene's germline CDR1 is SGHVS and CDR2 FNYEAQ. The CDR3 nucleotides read TGTGCCAGCAGCTCACCACCCGACGCGAACACTGAAGCTTTCTTT. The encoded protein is CASSSPPDANTEAFF.

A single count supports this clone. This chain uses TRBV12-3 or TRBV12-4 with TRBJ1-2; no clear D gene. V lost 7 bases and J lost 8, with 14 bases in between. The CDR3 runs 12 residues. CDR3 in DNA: TGTGCCAGCAACCTAGCGGGAGACGGCTACACCTTC. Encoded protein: CASNLAGDGYTF.

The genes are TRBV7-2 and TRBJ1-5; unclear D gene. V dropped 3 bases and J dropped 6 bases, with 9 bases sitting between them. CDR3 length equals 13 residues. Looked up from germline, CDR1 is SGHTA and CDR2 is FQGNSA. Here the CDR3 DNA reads TGTGCCAGCAGCTTGGGTTTCGGTCAGCCCCAGCATTTT. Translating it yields CASSLGFGQPQHF.